This T cell receptor beta chain was obtained from a study of T cell repertoires in cytomegalovirus infection. Overall study: TCR beta signatures that were public indicated CMV infection and matching HLA type. General study points: Cumulative public TCR beta family frequency identified carriers of CMV plus the relevant HLA. HLA-C-restricted CMV-specific TCR beta clonotypes were dominant in the ex vivo response.

The germline gives CDR1 SGHTA, CDR2 FQGNSA. This CDR3 spans 14 amino acids. Trimming at V came to 4 bases and at J to 6 bases, leaving 3 bases not matched to a gene. TCRdb recomputed calls from the reads with MiXCR, one row per CDR3 protein. This table has more than 350,000 distinct CDR3 sequences, about 33% appearing once. This clonotype was counted many times. Antigen: not known. The sample taken for sequencing was PBMCs. The J gene is TRBJ2-2, the V gene TRBV7-2, with 9 nucleotides matching TRBD1. The sequence derives from a human donor in good health (CMV status not recorded). Some clones in this sample may be carry-over from other donors' samples. In nucleotides, the CDR3 is TGTGCCAGCAGCTATACAGGGGGCGCCGGGGAGCTGTTTTTT. This gives the protein CASSYTGGAGELFF.